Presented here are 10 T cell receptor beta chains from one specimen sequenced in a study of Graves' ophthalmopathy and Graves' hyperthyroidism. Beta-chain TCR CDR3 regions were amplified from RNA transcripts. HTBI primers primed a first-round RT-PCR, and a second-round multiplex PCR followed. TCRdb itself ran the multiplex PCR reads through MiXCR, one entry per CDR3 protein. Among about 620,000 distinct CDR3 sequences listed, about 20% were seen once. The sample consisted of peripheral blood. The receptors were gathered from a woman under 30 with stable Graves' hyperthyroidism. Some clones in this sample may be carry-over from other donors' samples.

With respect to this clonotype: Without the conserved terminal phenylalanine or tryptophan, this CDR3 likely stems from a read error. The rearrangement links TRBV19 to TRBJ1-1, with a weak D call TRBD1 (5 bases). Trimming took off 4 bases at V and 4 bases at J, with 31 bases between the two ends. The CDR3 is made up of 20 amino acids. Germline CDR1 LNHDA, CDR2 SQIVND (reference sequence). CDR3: CASSTAQLVGGPTHPTEAFV. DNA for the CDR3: TGTGCCAGTAGTACAGCCCAACTGGTGGGGGGACCAACTCACCCCACTGAAGCTTTCGTT.

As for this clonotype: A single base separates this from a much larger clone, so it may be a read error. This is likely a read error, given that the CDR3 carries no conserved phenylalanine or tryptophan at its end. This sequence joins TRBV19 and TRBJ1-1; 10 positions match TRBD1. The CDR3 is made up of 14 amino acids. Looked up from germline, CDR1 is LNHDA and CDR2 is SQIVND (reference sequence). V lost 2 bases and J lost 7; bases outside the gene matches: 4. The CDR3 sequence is CASSIRDRGYEAFL. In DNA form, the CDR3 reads TGTGCCAGTAGTATACGGGACAGGGGTTATGAAGCTTTCTTG.

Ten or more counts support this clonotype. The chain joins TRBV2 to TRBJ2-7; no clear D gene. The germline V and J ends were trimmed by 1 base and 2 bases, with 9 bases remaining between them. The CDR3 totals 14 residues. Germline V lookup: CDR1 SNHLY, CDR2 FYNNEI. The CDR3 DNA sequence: TGTGCCAGCAGTGAAGTTTACACCGCCTACGAGCAGTACTTC. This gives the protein CASSEVYTAYEQYF.

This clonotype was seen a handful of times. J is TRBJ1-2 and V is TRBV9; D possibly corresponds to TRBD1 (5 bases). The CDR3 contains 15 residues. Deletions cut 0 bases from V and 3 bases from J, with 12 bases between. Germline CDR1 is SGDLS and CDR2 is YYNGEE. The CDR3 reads CASSVGGRAYYGYTF. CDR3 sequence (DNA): TGTGCCAGCAGCGTAGGGGGCAGGGCCTACTATGGCTACACCTTC.

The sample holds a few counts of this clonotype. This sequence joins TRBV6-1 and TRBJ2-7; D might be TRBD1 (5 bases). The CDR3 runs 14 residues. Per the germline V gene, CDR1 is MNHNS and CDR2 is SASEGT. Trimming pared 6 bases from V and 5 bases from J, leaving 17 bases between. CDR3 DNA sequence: TGTGCCAGCAGCTCCATCGACAGTACCCACGAGCAGTACTTC. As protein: CASSSIDSTHEQYF.

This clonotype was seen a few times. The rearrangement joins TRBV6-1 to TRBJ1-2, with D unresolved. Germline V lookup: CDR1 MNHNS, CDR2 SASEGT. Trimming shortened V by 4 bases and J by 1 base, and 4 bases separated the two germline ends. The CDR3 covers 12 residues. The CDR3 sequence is CASSVINYGYTF. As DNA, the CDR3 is TGTGCCAGCAGTGTTATTAACTATGGCTACACCTTC.

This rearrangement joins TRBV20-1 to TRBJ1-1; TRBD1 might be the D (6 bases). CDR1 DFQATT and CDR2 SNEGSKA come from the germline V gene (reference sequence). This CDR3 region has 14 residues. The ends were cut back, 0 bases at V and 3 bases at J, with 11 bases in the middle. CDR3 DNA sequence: TGCAGTGCTAGAGAGTTGGCAGGGGACACTGAAGCTTTCTTT. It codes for CSARELAGDTEAFF.

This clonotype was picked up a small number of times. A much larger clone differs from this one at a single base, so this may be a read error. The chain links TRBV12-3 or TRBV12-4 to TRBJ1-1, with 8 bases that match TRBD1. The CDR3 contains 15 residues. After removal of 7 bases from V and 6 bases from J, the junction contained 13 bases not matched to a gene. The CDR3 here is CASTSLQGEFAEAFF. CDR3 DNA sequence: TGTGCCAGCACCAGTTTACAGGGGGAGTTCGCTGAAGCTTTCTTT.

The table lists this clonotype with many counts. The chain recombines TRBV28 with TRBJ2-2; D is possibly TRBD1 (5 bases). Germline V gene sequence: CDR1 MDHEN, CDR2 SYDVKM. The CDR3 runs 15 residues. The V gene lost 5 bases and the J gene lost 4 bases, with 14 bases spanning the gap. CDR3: CASSSLDNATGELFF. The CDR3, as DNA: TGTGCCAGCAGTAGCTTGGACAACGCCACCGGGGAGCTGTTTTTT.

The CDR3 is CASKPTLEETQYF. CDR3 DNA sequence: TGTGCCAGCAAACCCACACTGGAGGAGACCCAGTACTTC. This chain links TRBV6-2 or TRBV6-3 with TRBJ2-5; no clear D gene. Trimming left V 7 bases short and J 5 bases short, with 14 bases between. Per the germline V gene, CDR1 is MNHEY and CDR2 is SVGEGT. This CDR3 region has 13 residues.